This T cell receptor (beta chain) was found in a study of beta chain features in type 1 diabetes (dated by TCRdb to the late 2010s). Broadly, across the study: Patients and healthy donors did not differ in mean age, gender distribution, total cell number or subset yield. A total of 107,917,701 sorted cells were examined across all samples, and the number of cells per subset was strongly correlated with RNA yield. In the study, recently diagnosed type 1 diabetes patients and matched healthy donors were compared on the TCRB repertoires of their sorted circulating CD4+ T cell subsets. Naive and central memory subsets were obtained from all 30 or so donors, but regulatory and stem cell-like memory subsets were isolated from only 8 patients and 8 healthy donors.

All of the isolated RNA was reverse transcribed with the High Capacity cDNA Reverse Transcription Kit, so expressed TCRB transcripts were sequenced. Deep immunoSEQ sequencing was applied to naive, central memory and regulatory T cell samples, giving an average of about 3.7 million total reads per sample. After sorted cells were lysed in RLT buffer, RNA was extracted with DNase-treated RNeasy Micro or Mini kits, with the choice depending on cell number. Each cell subset was processed separately to prevent cross-contamination, with patient and healthy donor samples processed together. The immunoSEQ multiplex PCR was used to amplify TCRB sequences from cDNA, generating 87-bp fragments that spanned the CDR3 region. Amplicons were sequenced on the Illumina HiSeq platform. From the authors' description of their analysis: PCR bias was computationally corrected using synthetic template baselines, reads within Hamming distance 2 were collapsed, and singletons that could not be merged were discarded. Reads were aligned against IMGT so that V, D and J genes, CDR3 length and insertions or deletions at six rearrangement sites could be assigned. Within each subset, clonotype counts were normalized to sorted cell number, after which true diversity and Gini coefficients were computed with the tcR R package. Repertoire sharing was quantified using the overlap coefficient calculated on TCRB nucleotide sequences. Out-of-frame TCRB sequences from naive cells were analyzed as a proxy for the pre-selection repertoire. The table comes from immuneACCESS by way of TCRdb, which keeps in-frame sequences with V and J called. Part of the clones is missing from these tables; in studies checked, under half for an unresolved V gene and the rest for unknown reasons. V and J calls and clone size are given by that table; D and trimming were obtained from the DNA. The sample table contains about 140,000 clones; only one count was recorded for under 11% of them. 1% to 1.5% of the sample rests with the top ten.

Each donor gave one peripheral blood draw, approximately 0.11 L on average, collected into heparinised tubes. A BD FACSAria II was used to sort naive, central memory, regulatory and stem cell-like memory CD4+ T cells with a panel that included CD45RO, CCR7, CD25, CD127, CD95 and CD27. All sorted populations exceeded 95% purity. PBMCs were separated immediately by Lymphoprep density gradient centrifugation and were stained directly, without being cultured. So that batch effects would be minimized, each experiment stained and sorted samples in pairs, pairing one healthy donor with one patient. Study-wide findings and limitations: Because small numbers of individuals were included in the HLA sub-analyses, any influence of HLA type on TCRB rearrangement was left unresolved. Naive, central memory and regulatory TCRB repertoires appeared to be more similar among patients than among healthy donors. A moderate but significant shortening of TCRB CDR3 length was observed in type 1 diabetes patients in all four CD4+ subsets. Sequencing cDNA rather than genomic DNA could over-represent highly expressing activated cells, although activation and CD3 levels did not differ between groups. Shorter templates might be favored by PCR, yet because patient and control samples were amplified and corrected together, any such skew would affect both groups equally. Fewer insertions and more nucleotide deletions at VDJ recombination sites were observed in patients with type 1 diabetes, implying thymic rearrangement abnormalities.

CDR1 MNHEY and CDR2 SMNVEV were looked up in the germline V gene (reference sequence). Including the terminal cysteine and phenylalanine, the CDR3 comprises 15 residues. CDR3 DNA only is kept here, 45 bases in frame from base 1. V is pruned by 6 bases and J by 4 bases, leaving 8 bases of the junction without a gene match. This clone was found a few times. The clone's antigen remains unknown. Base quality data are lacking; no much larger clone is found one base away. This TCR came from a young man in good health. Recombination linked TRBV27 to TRBJ2-1; TRBD2 aligns with 8 central bases. Source material: naive CD4+ T cells from blood. Explained via the paper, the cell subset or site label denotes: true naive CD4+ T cells. CDR3 reads: CASRPSGGSYNEQFF. The sequenced DNA is TGTGCCAGCAGACCCAGCGGGGGTTCATACAATGAGCAGTTCTTC.